What follows is one TCR beta chain and its context. TCRdb processed the 5' RACE reads anew with MiXCR; each CDR3 protein has one entry. Seen here are a few hundred thousand distinct CDR3 sequences, roughly a quarter observed once, and the top ten hold around 9.5%. The data stem from a study of T-cell memory formation after mild COVID-19. Study-wide context: TCR clusters largely stayed donor specific.

CDR3 length: 11 amino acids. Trimming cost V 6 bases and J 3 bases, with 5 bases left between them. CDR1 SQVTM and CDR2 ANQGSEA come from the germline V gene. Sequencing was done on a sample of PBMCs or a T cell subset sorted from them (not recorded which). The TCR was taken from an adult woman who had mild COVID-19 (a few samples of this study predate the infection). Cell type and time point are not known. The chain employs TRBV29-1 and TRBJ2-2; D call uncertain. CDR3 loop: CSVGYTGELFF. The CDR3, as DNA: TGCAGCGTGGGGTACACCGGGGAGCTGTTTTTT.